Below are 22 T cell receptor beta chains sequenced from a single sample in a study of regulatory T cells in long-lasting Graves disease. With iRepertoire HTBI primers and Arm-PCR of CDR3 regions, TCR beta libraries were built. TCRdb reprocessed the multiplex PCR reads via MiXCR and lists one record per CDR3 protein. The repertoire holds about 470,000 distinct CDR3 sequences, with under 20% as singletons. Stated time point: newly diagnosed GD, antithyroid drugs for less than 3 months. RNA extracted from PBMCs served as the sequencing template. The same data also went into a second study, on T cells in Graves' hyperthyroidism and ophthalmopathy.

Material: peripheral blood mononuclear cells (PBMCs), obtained at new diagnosis, from a patient treated with antithyroid drugs. The receptors here all came from a man between 35 and 55 years old with Graves disease.

The gene calls are TRBV28 and TRBJ2-2; 10 bases map to TRBD2. Germline CDR1 MDHEN, CDR2 SYDVKM. CDR3 length: 17 residues. The V segment lost 2 bases and the J segment 7 bases; nucleotides outside the gene matches: 10. The CDR3 region is CASSLEAGGPSVGELFF. CDR3 DNA sequence: TGTGCCAGCAGTTTAGAAGCGGGAGGGCCCTCGGTCGGGGAGCTGTTTTTT.

This clonotype was detected a few times. V and J are TRBV9 and TRBJ2-2; 10 positions agree with TRBD2. The junction had 6 bases not matched to a gene; V was cut back by 4 bases and J by 0 bases. Germline lookup yields CDR1 SGDLS and CDR2 YYNGEE. The CDR3 has 17 amino acids. The CDR3 DNA follows: TGTGCCAGCAGCCTTGGACTAGCGGTAGCGAACACCGGGGAGCTGTTTTTT. This codes for CASSLGLAVANTGELFF.

This clonotype occurred many times. This CDR3 is CSARVRTEAFF. The CDR3 region has the DNA TGCAGTGCTAGGGTGAGAACTGAAGCTTTCTTT. This chain uses TRBV20-1 with TRBJ1-1, with D uncertain. The CDR3 consists of 11 residues. CDR1 and CDR2 (germline): DFQATT, SNEGSKA (reference sequence). Trimming took off 3 bases at V and 5 bases at J, with 7 bases between the two ends.

In this sample, this clonotype turned up many times. The J gene is TRBJ2-7, the V gene TRBV7-9, with D perhaps TRBD2 (6 bases). Trimming pared 1 base from V and 6 bases from J, leaving 13 bases between. CDR1 is SEHNR, CDR2 FQNEAQ, per germline (reference sequence). This CDR3 has 14 amino acids. CDR3 nucleotides: TGTGCCAGCAGCTTAGGGACTACCTTCGGCGAGCAGTACTTC. Protein product: CASSLGTTFGEQYF.

With respect to this clonotype: A much larger clone is a single base away; this may be a read error. The chain has TRBV28 and TRBJ2-1; TRBD2 matches at 12 bases. Per the germline V gene, CDR1 is MDHEN and CDR2 is SYDVKM. CDR3 length: 14 amino acids. The CDR3 is CASTRLAGVDERFF. The DNA of the CDR3 is TGTGCCAGCACTAGACTAGCGGGAGTCGATGAGCGGTTCTTC.

In its sample, this clonotype was seen many times. This sequence joins TRBV12-3 or TRBV12-4 and TRBJ1-2; D remains unclear. This CDR3 is 13 amino acids long. V was pared by 3 bases and J by 5 bases, with 10 bases between. The chain's CDR3 is CASSFHGGYGYTF. In nucleotides, the CDR3 is TGTGCCAGCAGTTTTCACGGCGGGTATGGCTACACCTTC.

This sequence joins TRBV10-3 and TRBJ1-6; D is unclear. CDR3 length: 13 amino acids. Deletions cut 7 bases from V and 9 bases from J, with 13 bases between. Germline V gives CDR1 ENHRY, CDR2 SYGVKD. CDR3 bases: TGTGCCATCACGAGGGATACGTCTTCACCCCTCCACTTT. Its translation is CAITRDTSSPLHF.

The V call is TRBV12-5, the J call TRBJ2-5, with D perhaps TRBD2 (5 bases). Trimming removed 6 bases at V and 2 bases at J, with 10 bases between. Germline V gives CDR1 LGHNT, CDR2 FRNRAP. The CDR3 is 13 amino acids. The CDR3 loop reads CASGEDLQETQYF. The CDR3 nucleotides are TGTGCTAGTGGGGAGGACCTTCAAGAGACCCAGTACTTC.

The chain links TRBV11-2 to TRBJ2-7; 8 nucleotides align to TRBD2. CDR1 is SGHAT, CDR2 FQNNGV, per germline. V lost 3 bases to trimming and J lost 6 bases; unmatched junction nucleotides: 13. The CDR3 covers 16 residues. The CDR3 loop is CASSFRPGLGSSEQYF. In nucleotides, the CDR3 is TGTGCCAGCAGCTTCCGGCCGGGACTAGGCTCATCCGAGCAGTACTTC.

The table lists this clonotype with many counts. The chain combines TRBV12-3 or TRBV12-4 with TRBJ2-2; TRBD2 agrees at 8 bases. The CDR3 covers 15 residues. V lost 8 bases to trimming and J lost 0 bases; unmatched junction nucleotides: 5. CDR3 region: CASRLTSANTGELFF. The CDR3 coding sequence is TGTGCCAGCCGCTTGACTAGCGCGAACACCGGGGAGCTGTTTTTT.

This clonotype has a count of ten or more. The V call is TRBV28, the J call TRBJ2-7; 13 bases align to TRBD2. This CDR3 has 18 residues. Germline CDR1 reads MDHEN; CDR2 reads SYDVKM. The J segment lost 5 bases and the V segment lost 5 bases, leaving 15 bases of the junction unmatched. The CDR3 nucleotides are TGTGCCAGCAGTCCCAGCTACCTGACTAGCGGGAGGTTCGACGAGCAGTACTTC. Protein sequence: CASSPSYLTSGRFDEQYF. Filled out from reference TRBV28 and TRBJ2-7, the complete variable domain reads DVKVTQSSRYLVKRTGEKVFLECVQDMDHENMFWYRQDPGLGLRLIYFSYDVKMKEKGDIPEGYSVSREKKERFSLILESASTNQTSMYLCASSPSYLTSGRFDEQYFGPGTRLTVT.

This clonotype appeared a few times. The J gene is TRBJ2-1, the V gene TRBV12-5; D may be TRBD1 or TRBD2 (5 bases each). The CDR3 is 16 amino acids. V lost 5 bases, J lost 0 bases, and 14 bases lay in between. Germline V gene lookup returns CDR1 LGHNT and CDR2 FRNRAP. CDR3 loop: CASGPRDQSSYNEQFF. In DNA form, the CDR3 reads TGTGCTAGTGGTCCTAGGGACCAAAGCTCCTACAATGAGCAGTTCTTC. Full variable domain (missing parts from reference TRBV12-5 and TRBJ2-1): DARVTQTPRHKVTEMGQEVTMRCQPILGHNTVFWYRQTMMQGLELLAYFRNRAPLDDSGMPKDRFSAEMPDATLATLKIQPSEPRDSAVYFCASGPRDQSSYNEQFFGPGTRLTVL.

This clonotype has at least ten counts. The chain's CDR3 is CASSFGLAGYEQYF. The CDR3 DNA reads TGTGCCAGCAGCTTCGGACTAGCGGGCTACGAGCAGTACTTC. The chain is built from TRBV11-2 and TRBJ2-7; TRBD2 matches at 11 bases. CDR3 length equals 14 residues. Trimming at V came to 3 bases and at J to 3 bases, leaving 1 base not matched to a gene. Germline CDR1 and CDR2: SGHAT and FQNNGV.

The chain employs TRBV7-2 and TRBJ2-7; 14 bases fit TRBD2. Trimming took 1 base from V and 7 from J; bases not matched to a gene: 3. The germline gives CDR1 SGHTA, CDR2 FQGNSA. CDR3 size: 15 residues. The chain's CDR3 is CASSLEGLAGDEQYF. CDR3 coding DNA: TGTGCCAGCAGCTTAGAGGGACTAGCGGGAGATGAGCAGTACTTC.

Many counts were recorded for this clonotype. The chain carries TRBV28 and TRBJ2-7, with 7 bases that match TRBD1. Trimming removed 2 bases from V and 5 bases from J; junction bases left unmatched: 6. This CDR3 comprises 14 residues. The germline CDR1 and CDR2 sequences are MDHEN and SYDVKM. The CDR3 sequence: CASSLGTGADEQYF. CDR3 nucleotide sequence: TGTGCCAGCAGTTTAGGTACAGGGGCGGACGAGCAGTACTTC.

Many counts were recorded for this clonotype. The chain combines TRBV29-1 with TRBJ1-2, with D unclear. Germline V gives CDR1 SQVTM, CDR2 ANQGSEA. The V end was cut by 1 base, the J end by 1 base, with 7 bases between. The CDR3 is made up of 13 amino acids. CDR3 protein: CSVEVPHNYGYTF. DNA for the CDR3: TGCAGCGTTGAAGTACCCCATAACTATGGCTACACCTTC.

This clonotype has ten or more counts. CDR3 sequence (DNA): TGTGCCAGCAGCCGGGACAGGGGGCTTAATGAGCAGTTCTTC. This encodes CASSRDRGLNEQFF. The chain combines TRBV6-1 with TRBJ2-1; 12 nucleotides agree with TRBD1. The CDR3 is 14 amino acids. Trimming took 6 bases from V and 7 from J; bases not matched to a gene: 4. The germline CDR1 and CDR2 sequences are MNHNS and SASEGT.

There are a few counts of this clonotype. This chain links TRBV6-5 with TRBJ2-2, with 7 bases identical to TRBD1. The junction had 3 bases not matched to a gene; V was cut back by 2 bases and J by 3 bases. The CDR3 length is 15 residues. Germline V gives CDR1 MNHEY, CDR2 SVGAGI. The CDR3, as DNA: TGTGCCAGCAGTTACGAGGGGGCAGACACCGGGGAGCTGTTTTTT. This codes for CASSYEGADTGELFF.

Ten or more counts support this clonotype. The rearrangement uses TRBV5-4 and TRBJ2-3; TRBD2 agrees at 10 bases. J was trimmed by 0 bases and V by 9 bases; bases with no gene match: 19. CDR1 and CDR2 (germline): SGHNT, YYREEE (reference sequence). The CDR3 length is 19 residues. CDR3 DNA sequence: TGTGCCACCGGTAGGGGAATAGCGGGAGGCCGTACTAGCACAGATACGCAGTATTTT. This codes for CATGRGIAGGRTSTDTQYF.

This clonotype has at least ten counts. The chain joins TRBV3-1 to TRBJ2-1, with D unclear. Germline CDR1 LGHDT, CDR2 YNNKEL (reference sequence). The CDR3 is 16 residues long. Deletions cut 0 bases from V and 4 bases from J, with 13 bases between. Written as DNA, the CDR3 is TGTGCCAGCAGCCAAGATGGGTCAGATCCTTACAATGAGCAGTTCTTC. It translates to CASSQDGSDPYNEQFF.

This clonotype has more than one count but fewer than ten. The chain combines TRBV9 with TRBJ2-7; D is uncertain. The CDR3 totals 13 residues. Germline lookup yields CDR1 SGDLS and CDR2 YYNGEE. Between the trimmed V and J ends, which lost 0 bases and 6 bases, there was a span of 10 bases. CDR3 coding DNA: TGTGCCAGCAGCGTAGTTCCGGGTGGCGAGCAGTACTTC. Amino acids: CASSVVPGGEQYF. Looking up the rest from reference TRBV9 and TRBJ2-7 gives the full variable domain: DSGVTQTPKHLITATGQRVTLRCSPRSGDLSVYWYQQSLDQGLQFLIQYYNGEERAKGNILERFSAQQFPDLHSELNLSSLELGDSALYFCASSVVPGGEQYFGPGTRLTVT.

The V gene is TRBV18, the J gene TRBJ2-7, with a possible D match to TRBD1 (7 bases). V lost 4 bases to trimming and J lost 2 bases, with 15 bases between them. CDR3 length: 15 amino acids. Germline loops: CDR1 KGHSH, CDR2 LQKENI. As DNA, the CDR3 is TGTGCCAGCTCACGGGTGGAGGGGGCCGCCTACGAGCAGTACTTC. Protein: CASSRVEGAAYEQYF.